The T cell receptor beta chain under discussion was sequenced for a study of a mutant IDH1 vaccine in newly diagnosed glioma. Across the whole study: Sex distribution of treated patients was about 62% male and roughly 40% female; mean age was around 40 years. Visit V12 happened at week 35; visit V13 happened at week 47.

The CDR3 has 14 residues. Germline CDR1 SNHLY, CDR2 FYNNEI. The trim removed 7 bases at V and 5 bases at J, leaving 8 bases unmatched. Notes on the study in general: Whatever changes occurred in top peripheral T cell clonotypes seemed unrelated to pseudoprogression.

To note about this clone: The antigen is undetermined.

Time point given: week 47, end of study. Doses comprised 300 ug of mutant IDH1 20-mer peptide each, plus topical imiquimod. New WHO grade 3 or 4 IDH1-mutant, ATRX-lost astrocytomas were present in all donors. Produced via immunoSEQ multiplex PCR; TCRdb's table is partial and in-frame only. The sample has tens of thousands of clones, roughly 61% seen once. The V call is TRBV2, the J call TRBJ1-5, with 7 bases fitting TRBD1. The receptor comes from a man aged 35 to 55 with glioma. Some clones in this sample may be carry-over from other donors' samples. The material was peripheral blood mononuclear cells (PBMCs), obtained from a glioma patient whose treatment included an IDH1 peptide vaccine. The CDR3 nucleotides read TGTGCCAGCAACGCAGGGGGTTCCTATCAGCCCCAGCATTTT. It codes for CASNAGGSYQPQHF. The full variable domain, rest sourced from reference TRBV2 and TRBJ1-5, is EPEVTQTPSHQVTQMGQEVILRCVPISNHLYFYWYRQILGQKVEFLVSFYNNEISEKSEIFDDQFSVERPDGSNFTLKIRSTKLEDSAMYFCASNAGGSYQPQHFGDGTRLSIL.